This entry is about one T cell receptor (beta chain). Antigen: not known. With random hexamers, reverse transcription was performed on roughly 0.45 to 1 ug of RNA. TCRdb ran MiXCR on the immunoSEQ multiplex PCR reads and lists one entry per CDR3 protein. The data hold fewer than 95,000 distinct CDR3 sequences, with 95% to 97% observed a single time. These data originate in a study of CD8 T cells in Susac syndrome. Study conclusions and caveats: The relatively small number of individuals in the TCR sequencing and HLA analysis was acknowledged by the study.

The patients with Susac syndrome were individuals who fulfilled the recently defined diagnostic criteria for disease that was either definite or probable. This CDR3 contains 15 residues. Germline-derived CDR1 and CDR2 are KGHSH and LQKENI. V gave up 0 bases and J gave up 9 bases, with 15 bases separating them. The chain links TRBV18 to TRBJ1-5; D perhaps matches TRBD1 (6 bases). Sequences were obtained from CD8+ T cells from PBMCs. The source is a human donor with Susac syndrome. The DNA of the CDR3 is TGTGCCAGCTCACCACCGACGGGAGGGGGTTGGCCCCAGCATTTT. Protein: CASSPPTGGGWPQHF.